This TCR beta chain came from a study of T cells after yellow fever vaccination. The study's findings and limits: A small proportion of clonotypes was detected in both the CD4 and CD8 compartments. Weaker, the secondary response peaked sooner, at day 5 versus 15. Post-booster reappearance was seen for most primary-vaccination clones (around 96% CD4, around 90% CD8).

This clonotype was observed at least ten times. What it binds is unknown. TCRdb fed the 5' RACE reads into MiXCR, producing one record per CDR3 protein. This table has roughly 99,000 distinct CDR3 sequences, roughly 5.8% appearing once. CDR3 length: 13 amino acids. The V gene lost 6 bases and the J gene lost 2 bases, with 11 bases spanning the gap. Germline CDR1 and CDR2: MNHEY and SVGEGT. The TCR was taken from a man in his late teens or twenties who received the YFV17D yellow fever vaccine. Sample: CD8+ T cells sorted from PBMCs, taken 10 days after the yellow fever booster vaccination. The genes are TRBV6-2 or TRBV6-3 and TRBJ2-7; D not certain. CDR3 sequence: CASSPNYPYEQYV. DNA for the CDR3: TGTGCCAGCAGCCCCAACTACCCCTACGAGCAGTACGTC.